Detailed here is one T cell receptor (beta chain). The sample is drawn from a study of blood T cell repertoires in COVID-19. Study-level background: Sources were T cells, B-cell-depleted T cells, or PBMCs; the material itself was cDNA or gDNA.

Germline V gene data show CDR1 as SGHKS and CDR2 as YYEKEE (reference sequence). The V and J ends lost 3 bases and 5 bases respectively, with 17 bases between them. This CDR3 region has 15 residues. Under the authors' procedure: Estimation of nucleated cell counts was performed using reference gene primer amplification. Profiled with immunoSEQ multiplex PCR; TCRdb holds only in-frame clones, not every one. Clone size and the V and J calls come from that table; the DNA yielded D and trimming. The sample has 95,000 to 100,000 clones, approximately 89% seen once; the top ten hold about 9.9%. The TCR comes from a woman aged 25 to 45 with acute or convalescent COVID-19. The sequencing sample was made of peripheral blood. This chain uses TRBV5-5 with TRBJ2-5; no clear D. CDR3: CASSYSGSRGETQYF. The CDR3 region has the DNA TGTGCCAGCAGCTACTCCGGGTCAAGAGGTGAGACCCAGTACTTC.